Given below is one T cell receptor beta chain in context. What it binds is unknown. The source of the sample is a study of PD-1 blockade in classical Hodgkin lymphoma. Study outcomes and limitations: Exclusion was the outcome for patients who began nivolumab under 1 year after ASCT. TCR diversity at baseline was reported to be reduced in newly diagnosed patients relative to healthy donors.

The CDR3 is 15 residues long. CDR1 and CDR2 from the germline V gene are SGHRS and YFSETQ. Between the trimmed V and J ends, which lost 0 bases and 2 bases, there was a span of 11 bases. Time point denoted: cycle 4 day 1 (C4D1), after more than 5 weeks of nivolumab. Each patient's relapse followed autologous stem cell transplantation, and brentuximab vedotin exposure varied. Best responses included complete response and partial response; otherwise, the best response was progressive disease. Sequencing used immunoSEQ multiplex PCR; TCRdb keeps in-frame clones, though not all of them. The table has more than 95,000 clones, around nine tenths seen once; the top ten hold around 19%.

The material sequenced was peripheral blood mononuclear cells (PBMCs), taken before the fourth cycle of nivolumab. The genes are TRBV5-1 and TRBJ1-1; a possible D gene is TRBD1 (6 bases). This receptor was identified in a human donor with classical Hodgkin lymphoma. The CDR3 sequence is CASSLDPRGNTEAFF. The CDR3 DNA is TGCGCCAGCAGCTTGGACCCCAGGGGTAACACTGAAGCTTTCTTT.